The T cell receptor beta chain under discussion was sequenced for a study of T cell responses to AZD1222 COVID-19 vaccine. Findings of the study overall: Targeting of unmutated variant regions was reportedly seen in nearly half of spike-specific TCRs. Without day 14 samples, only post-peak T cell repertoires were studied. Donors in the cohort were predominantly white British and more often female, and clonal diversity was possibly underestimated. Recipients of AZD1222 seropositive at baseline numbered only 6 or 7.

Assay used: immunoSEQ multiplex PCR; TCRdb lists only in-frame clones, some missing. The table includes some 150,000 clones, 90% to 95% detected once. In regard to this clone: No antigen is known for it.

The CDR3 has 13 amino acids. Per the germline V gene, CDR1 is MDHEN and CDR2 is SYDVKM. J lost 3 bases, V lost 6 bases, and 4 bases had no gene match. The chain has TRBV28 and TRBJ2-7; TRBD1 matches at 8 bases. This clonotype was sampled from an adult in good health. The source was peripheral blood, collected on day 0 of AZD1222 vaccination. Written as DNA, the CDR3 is TGTGCCAGCAGCCGGACAGGGTACTACGAGCAGTACTTC. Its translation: CASSRTGYYEQYF. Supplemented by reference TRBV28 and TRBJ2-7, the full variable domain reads DVKVTQSSRYLVKRTGEKVFLECVQDMDHENMFWYRQDPGLGLRLIYFSYDVKMKEKGDIPEGYSVSREKKERFSLILESASTNQTSMYLCASSRTGYYEQYFGPGTRLTVT.